The 14 T cell receptor beta chains given below trace back to one sample, sequenced in a study of regulatory T cells in long-lasting Graves disease. Time point defined: newly diagnosed GD, antithyroid drugs for less than 3 months. PBMCs were the source of the RNA used for TCR sequencing. Researchers made TCR beta libraries by using iRepertoire HTBI primers and running Arm-PCR on CDR3 regions. TCRdb ran MiXCR on the multiplex PCR reads and lists one entry per CDR3 protein. The repertoire holds 500,000 or so distinct CDR3 sequences, with about 16% as singletons. These same data were also listed under a study on T cells in Graves' hyperthyroidism and ophthalmopathy.

The specimen comprised peripheral blood mononuclear cells (PBMCs), sampled at new diagnosis, from a patient treated with antithyroid drugs. The receptors shown here come from a woman aged 40-65 years with Graves disease.

The J gene is TRBJ1-3, the V gene TRBV5-1; D is unresolved. V shed 0 bases and J shed 2 bases, with 9 bases lying between them. The CDR3 is 15 residues long. Looked up from germline, CDR1 is SGHRS and CDR2 is YFSETQ. The CDR3 spells CASSLAGVAGNTIYF. CDR3 sequence (DNA): TGCGCCAGCAGCTTGGCAGGAGTCGCTGGAAACACCATATATTTT.

Concerning this clonotype: Since a much larger clone is just one base distant, this may be a read error. V and J are TRBV6-1 and TRBJ1-2, with TRBD1 matching 8 bases. In germline, CDR1 is MNHNS, CDR2 SASEGT. The CDR3 has 13 residues. In DNA, the CDR3 is TGTGTCAGCAGAAATGCAGGGGGCAATGGCTACACCTTC. Translated: CVSRNAGGNGYTF.

The table lists this clonotype with a count of one. The chain combines TRBV14 with TRBJ1-6, with no clear D. The CDR3 is 16 residues long. V was pared by 4 bases and J by 7 bases, with 17 bases between. Germline CDR1 SGHDN, CDR2 FVKESK. The CDR3 region is CASSREASLYNSPLHF. The CDR3 nucleotides read TGTGCCAGCAGCCGAGAGGCCAGCCTTTACAATTCACCCCTCCACTTT. Complete variable domain (other parts from reference TRBV14 and TRBJ1-6): EAGVTQFPSHSVIEKGQTVTLRCDPISGHDNLYWYRRVMGKEIKFLLHFVKESKQDESGMPNNRFLAERTGGTYSTLKVQPAELEDSGVYFCASSREASLYNSPLHFGNGTRLTVT.

About this clonotype: A much larger clone lies one base from this, so it may be a read error. The chain joins TRBV3-1 to TRBJ2-5; D may be TRBD1 or TRBD2 (5 bases each). Germline CDR1 is LGHDT and CDR2 is YNNKEL (reference sequence). The CDR3 length is 13 residues. Deletions cut 2 bases from V and 4 bases from J, with 8 bases between. DNA of the CDR3: TGTGCCAGCAGCCAAAGGGGACGAGAGACCCAGTACTTC. This codes for CASSQRGRETQYF.

This clonotype was seen just once. Being one base from a much bigger clone, this may be a read error. The gene calls are TRBV11-2 and TRBJ2-3; D unclear. The CDR3 runs 14 residues. CDR1 and CDR2 from the germline V gene are SGHAT and FQNNGV. CDR3 coding DNA: TGTTCCAGCAGCCTATTGGAGAGCACAGATACGCAGTATTTT. This codes for CSSSLLESTDTQYF.

At least ten counts were recorded for this clonotype. V usage is TRBV29-1 and J usage is TRBJ2-1; unclear D gene. Trimming took off 5 bases at V and 8 bases at J, with 7 bases between the two ends. The CDR3 spans 10 residues. Germline lookup yields CDR1 SQVTM and CDR2 ANQGSEA. This chain's CDR3 is CSVLEYEQFF. The CDR3 region has the DNA TGCAGCGTTCTAGAGTATGAGCAGTTCTTC.

This clonotype was seen only a few times. V is TRBV3-1 and J is TRBJ1-1, with D possibly TRBD1 on 6 matching bases. The CDR3 is 16 amino acids. From germline, CDR1 is LGHDT and CDR2 YNNKEL (reference sequence). V was shortened by 5 bases and J by 1 base, with 17 bases between the two germline ends. The DNA of the CDR3 is TGTGCCAGCAGCATTCGGGGGGGCAGGACGAACACTGAAGCTTTCTTT. Its translation is CASSIRGGRTNTEAFF.

This chain links TRBV5-1 with TRBJ2-1; the D gene is possibly TRBD2 (5 bases). Trimming stripped 2 bases from V and 4 bases from J, with 7 bases between. The CDR3 sequence is 13 residues long. Germline values: CDR1 SGHRS, CDR2 YFSETQ. In DNA, the CDR3 is TGCGCCAGCAGCTTCACGGGGTACAATGAGCAGTTCTTC. It codes for CASSFTGYNEQFF.

This clonotype was counted ten times or more. The rearrangement links TRBV30 to TRBJ2-7, with D possibly TRBD1 on 7 matching bases. With 4 bases removed from V and 1 base from J, the gap between germline ends came to 14 bases. The CDR3 extends over 14 amino acids. Germline V gene sequence: CDR1 GTSNPN, CDR2 SVGIG (reference sequence). The CDR3 nucleotides are TGTGCCTGGACCCCGACAGGGAGGTCCTACGAGCAGTACTTC. Its translation is CAWTPTGRSYEQYF.

This clonotype turned up a few times. The CDR3 nucleotides read TGTGCCAGCAGCTTAATAGGGGGCGGTGAAGCTTTCTTT. It specifies CASSLIGGGEAFF. The chain employs TRBV11-3 and TRBJ1-1; 7 positions agree with TRBD1. Germline V CDR1 and CDR2: SGHNT, YENEEA. This CDR3 has 13 residues. V shed 2 bases, J shed 7 bases, and the junction held 4 bases outside the gene matches.

The table lists this clonotype with many counts. V and J are TRBV12-3 or TRBV12-4 and TRBJ2-7, with 11 bases that match TRBD1. J was trimmed by 4 bases and V by 6 bases; bases with no gene match: 8. This CDR3 is built from 15 residues. The CDR3 is CASSLDRGLWYEQYF. The CDR3 DNA reads TGTGCCAGCAGCCTGGACAGGGGGCTATGGTACGAGCAGTACTTC.

This clonotype was counted only a few times. V and J are TRBV28 and TRBJ1-2; D gene ambiguous. Trimming removed 7 bases from V and 4 bases from J, with 19 bases in between. Germline-derived CDR1 and CDR2 are MDHEN and SYDVKM. This CDR3 spans 15 amino acids. The CDR3 sequence: CASTLQTPGSYGYTF. The CDR3 bases are TGTGCCAGCACCTTACAAACGCCAGGTTCCTATGGCTACACCTTC.

V and J are TRBV25-1 and TRBJ2-5; tentatively, D is TRBD2 (7 bases). V was trimmed by 3 bases and J by 4 bases, leaving 12 bases between them. This CDR3 region has 14 residues. From germline, CDR1 is MGHDK and CDR2 SYGVNS. The CDR3 region is CASSDRGAGETQYF. As DNA, the CDR3 is TGTGCCAGCAGTGACCGGGGGGCAGGAGAGACCCAGTACTTC.

This clonotype was counted only a few times. This sequence joins TRBV24-1 and TRBJ1-2; 8 bases align to TRBD1. V dropped 3 bases and J dropped 4; count of bases not matched to a gene: 6. Germline V CDR1 and CDR2: KGHDR, SFDVKD. The CDR3 covers 15 residues. The CDR3 here is CATSDPGTGLYGYTF. The CDR3 DNA sequence: TGTGCCACCAGTGATCCCGGGACAGGTCTCTATGGCTACACCTTC.